The 19 T cell receptor beta chains below all came from one sample that was sequenced in a study of cytotoxic CD8 clonotypes in ibrutinib-treated CLL. Only in-frame clones appear in the TCRdb table, and some are missing; sequencing was by immunoSEQ multiplex PCR. The sample records about 310,000 clones, around four fifths being singletons. Sequencing was performed on PBMCs, taken before ibrutinib treatment. The receptors were sampled from a human donor with chronic lymphocytic leukemia.

The chain carries TRBV6-1 and TRBJ2-7; D may be TRBD1 (7 bases). Germline-derived CDR1 and CDR2 are MNHNS and SASEGT. The CDR3 extends over 16 amino acids. V lost 0 bases and J 2 bases, leaving 14 bases between the germline ends. CDR3 residues: CASSEARSGGPYEQYF. The CDR3 DNA reads TGTGCCAGCAGTGAAGCTAGGTCAGGGGGGCCCTACGAGCAGTACTTC.

This sequence joins TRBV27 and TRBJ2-1; possible D gene TRBD2, 6 bases. Germline V gene lookup returns CDR1 MNHEY and CDR2 SMNVEV (reference sequence). Trimming cost V 1 base and J 7 bases, with 17 bases left between them. CDR3 size: 16 residues. The CDR3 spells CASSLFAGPTGNEQFF. In DNA, the CDR3 is TGTGCCAGCAGTTTATTTGCGGGACCAACGGGAAATGAGCAGTTCTTC.

The chain is built from TRBV9 and TRBJ1-1; 7 nucleotides agree with TRBD1. V lost 4 bases and J lost 0; bases outside the gene matches: 6. The CDR3 is 15 amino acids. The germline V gene has CDR1 SGDLS and CDR2 YYNGEE. The CDR3 DNA sequence: TGTGCCAGCAGCCCCAAGACAGGGATGAACACTGAAGCTTTCTTT. Protein sequence: CASSPKTGMNTEAFF.

The chain carries TRBV5-1 and TRBJ2-2; 7 positions agree with TRBD1. CDR1 and CDR2 from the germline V gene are SGHRS and YFSETQ. The length of the CDR3 is 15 residues. V shed 0 bases, J shed 4 bases, and the junction held 3 bases outside the gene matches. The CDR3 DNA is TGCGCCAGCAGCTTGGGACAGGGTGGCACCGGGGAGCTGTTTTTT. This sequence encodes CASSLGQGGTGELFF.

This clone appeared a few times. The V gene is TRBV7-8, the J gene TRBJ2-5, with 14 bases aligning to TRBD2. Germline V gene lookup returns CDR1 SGHVS and CDR2 FQNEAQ. The trim removed 3 bases at V and 2 bases at J, leaving 5 bases unmatched. The length of the CDR3 is 17 residues. The CDR3 protein is CASSFRGLAGGQETQYF. The CDR3 DNA sequence: TGTGCCAGCAGCTTCCGCGGACTAGCGGGAGGTCAAGAGACCCAGTACTTC.

This clone appeared a few times. The V call is TRBV4-1, the J call TRBJ2-2; no firm D call. V was shortened by 0 bases and J by 2 bases, with 4 bases between the two germline ends. Looked up from germline, CDR1 is MGHRA and CDR2 is YSYEKL. This CDR3 is built from 14 residues. CDR3 DNA: TGCGCCAGCAGCCAAGATTCCAACACCGGGGAGCTGTTTTTT. Protein: CASSQDSNTGELFF.

The chain carries TRBV28 and TRBJ2-7; D unresolved. The CDR3 runs 13 residues. Germline lookup yields CDR1 MDHEN and CDR2 SYDVKM. The V end lost 8 bases, the J end lost 5 bases, and 16 bases lay between the germline ends. DNA for the CDR3: TGTGCCAGCGCTGAAGAGGATCTCGACGAGCAGTACTTC. It yields the protein CASAEEDLDEQYF. Together with reference TRBV28 and TRBJ2-7, the CDR3 gives the full variable domain: DVKVTQSSRYLVKRTGEKVFLECVQDMDHENMFWYRQDPGLGLRLIYFSYDVKMKEKGDIPEGYSVSREKKERFSLILESASTNQTSMYLCASAEEDLDEQYFGPGTRLTVT.

Many counts were recorded for this clone. This chain joins TRBV4-1 and TRBJ2-5; D is ambiguous. Germline assignment: CDR1 MGHRA and CDR2 YSYEKL. The ends were cut back, 0 bases at V and 1 base at J, with 6 bases in the middle. This CDR3 comprises 14 residues. The CDR3: CASSQEASQETQYF. The CDR3 coding sequence is TGCGCCAGCAGCCAAGAGGCCAGCCAAGAGACCCAGTACTTC.

The chain uses TRBV27 and TRBJ2-5; TRBD1 might be the D (6 bases). The V end was cut by 6 bases, the J end by 4 bases, with 18 bases between. Germline V gives CDR1 MNHEY, CDR2 SMNVEV (reference sequence). This CDR3 is built from 15 residues. In DNA, the CDR3 is TGTGCCAGCAGCTATACTCGGACAGTGAGAGAGACCCAGTACTTC. It translates to CASSYTRTVRETQYF.

This chain uses TRBV28 with TRBJ2-7; D remains ambiguous. Germline lookup yields CDR1 MDHEN and CDR2 SYDVKM. The CDR3 runs 11 residues. Between the trimmed V and J ends, which lost 4 bases and 13 bases, there was a span of 14 bases. In DNA, the CDR3 is TGTGCCAGCAGTTCCACGGGTGGGTCTTACTTC. Protein: CASSSTGGSYF.

The gene calls are TRBV29-1 and TRBJ1-1, with no clear D. CDR3 length: 13 amino acids. Trimming stripped 6 bases from V and 4 bases from J, with 15 bases between. Per the germline V gene, CDR1 is SQVTM and CDR2 is ANQGSEA. The CDR3: CSVPARASTEAFF. In DNA, the CDR3 is TGCAGCGTACCAGCCCGGGCCAGCACTGAAGCTTTCTTT.

The chain is built from TRBV29-1 and TRBJ2-4, with 8 bases fitting TRBD1. V dropped 0 bases and J dropped 0; count of bases not matched to a gene: 10. Germline V gene lookup returns CDR1 SQVTM and CDR2 ANQGSEA. The CDR3 is 18 residues long. In DNA, the CDR3 is TGCAGCGTTGAAGAGGCGCCGGACAGGGTCAAAGCCAAAAACATTCAGTACTTC. Residues: CSVEEAPDRVKAKNIQYF.

Turning to this clone: Other DNA variants within this sample encode the same CDR3. The J gene is TRBJ1-2, the V gene TRBV30, with D unresolved. CDR3 length: 11 residues. Germline CDR1 GTSNPN, CDR2 SVGIG (reference sequence). V was pared by 0 bases and J by 4 bases, with 3 bases between. DNA of the CDR3: TGTGCCTGGAGTGTGAGCTATGGCTACACCTTC. Encoded protein: CAWSVSYGYTF.

The chain joins TRBV20-1 to TRBJ2-1, with D maybe TRBD2 (5 bases). Per the germline V gene, CDR1 is DFQATT and CDR2 is SNEGSKA (reference sequence). This CDR3 has 10 residues. The V and J ends lost 7 bases and 10 bases respectively, with 11 bases between them. The CDR3 DNA is TGCAGTGACACCCCGGGAGAGCAGTTCTTC. This encodes CSDTPGEQFF.

This clone was observed once. The rearrangement links TRBV4-2 to TRBJ2-5; a possible D gene is TRBD2 (6 bases). Looked up from germline, CDR1 is LGHNA and CDR2 is YNFKEQ. The V end was cut by 6 bases, the J end by 2 bases, with 16 bases between. The CDR3 sequence is 15 residues long. The CDR3 sequence is CASSRKDGLQETQYF. The CDR3 DNA follows: TGTGCCAGCAGTCGAAAAGATGGACTACAAGAGACCCAGTACTTC.

This clone was recorded many times. J is TRBJ2-5 and V is TRBV7-2; possible D gene TRBD2, 5 bases. V dropped 5 bases and J dropped 0 bases, with 10 bases sitting between them. Germline V gene lookup returns CDR1 SGHTA and CDR2 FQGNSA. The CDR3 is 14 amino acids. Here the CDR3 DNA reads TGTGCCAGCAGCCCGGGCGGGTACCAAGAGACCCAGTACTTC. Its translation: CASSPGGYQETQYF.

The V call is TRBV30, the J call TRBJ1-1; D is uncertain. The V gene lost 0 bases and the J gene lost 1 base, with 12 bases spanning the gap. The V gene's germline CDR1 is GTSNPN and CDR2 SVGIG (reference sequence). CDR3 length: 15 residues. DNA for the CDR3: TGTGCCTGGAGTGTACAAACCTACACGAACACTGAAGCTTTCTTT. This gives the protein CAWSVQTYTNTEAFF.

The chain has TRBV19 and TRBJ2-7; TRBD1 matches at 10 bases. The germline V gene encodes CDR1 LNHDA and CDR2 SQIVND (reference sequence). This CDR3 spans 16 amino acids. The J segment lost 1 base and the V segment lost 5 bases, leaving 8 bases of the junction unmatched. In DNA, the CDR3 is TGTGCCAGTAGTCCGACAGGGGGCTGGTATTCCTACGAGCAGTACTTC. It codes for CASSPTGGWYSYEQYF.

This clone was seen only a few times. The chain combines TRBV27 with TRBJ2-4; a weak D match, TRBD1 (8 bases). The CDR3 runs to 18 residues. The germline V gene encodes CDR1 MNHEY and CDR2 SMNVEV (reference sequence). The V end lost 2 bases, the J end lost 0 bases, and 17 bases lay between the germline ends. Here the CDR3 reads CASSLTGGGTLAKNIQYF. The CDR3 bases are TGTGCCAGCAGTTTAACAGGGGGGGGAACCTTAGCCAAAAACATTCAGTACTTC.